This T cell receptor (beta chain) was captured by sequencing in a study of Ad26.COV2.S vaccination and SARS-CoV-2 variants. Looking at the study overall: Donor allocation was to the COV1001 Ad26.COV2.S trial arm. Ad26.COV2.S was injected intramuscularly once or twice, 56 days apart. Study results and limitations: Assessments of TCR breadth and depth may have underestimated the total T cell responses.

Concerning this clone itself: Its specificity is unknown.

Noted treatment: roughly 19 received Ad26.COV2.S at low or high dose, single or two shots; about 5 received placebo; per-sample allocation not given. After the first vaccine or placebo injection, samples were drawn on day 63. TCRdb's table, derived via immunoSEQ multiplex PCR, lists solely in-frame clones and lacks some. This sample carries more than 300,000 clones, 85% to 90% of them seen once, and the ten largest clones take around 5.3%. The specimen was peripheral blood, collected in a trial of Ad26.COV2.S vaccine versus placebo. The receptor's source is a person aged 18-60 years who received the Ad26.COV2.S COVID-19 vaccine or a placebo.

Written as DNA, the CDR3 is TGTGCCAGCAGCTCCCCCCCGGGGCAGGGGGCAGGCAATGAGCAGTTCTTC. This encodes CASSSPPGQGAGNEQFF. The V and J genes are TRBV11-2 and TRBJ2-1; 8 bases are a match to TRBD1. Germline V gives CDR1 SGHAT, CDR2 FQNNGV. CDR3 length: 17 amino acids. V dropped 4 bases and J dropped 6; count of bases not matched to a gene: 14. The variable domain in full, completed from reference TRBV11-2 and TRBJ2-1, reads EAGVAQSPRYKIIEKRQSVAFWCNPISGHATLYWYQQILGQGPKLLIQFQNNGVVDDSQLPKDRFSAERLKGVDSTLKIQPAKLEDSAVYLCASSSPPGQGAGNEQFFGPGTRLTVL.